Below, one TCR beta chain is given with its context. These data originate in a study of shared T cell receptors in the human thymus. Using immunoSEQ multiplex PCR, the repertoire was profiled, and TCRdb retains in-frame clones only, with some absent. The sample includes 500,000 to 850,000 clones, around 87% of them seen just once. The V gene lost 4 bases and the J gene lost 7 bases, with 16 bases spanning the gap. This CDR3 spans 14 amino acids. This sample also belongs to another study, concerning human thymus T cells.

What was sequenced was thymocytes. This TCR came from a boy under two years old with a congenital heart defect. The chain couples TRBV23-1 to TRBJ1-1; D perhaps matches TRBD1 (5 bases). TRBV23-1 is placed among ORFs of uncertain function. The CDR3 nucleotides read TGCGCCAGCAGTCCCTTTGGGGGAGGGGTTGAAGCTTTCTTT. Its protein product is CASSPFGGGVEAFF.